Reported below is one T cell receptor (beta chain). Its specificity is not known. This entry belongs to a study of T-cell memory formation after mild COVID-19. CDR1 is SEHNR and CDR2 is FQNEAQ in the germline V gene (reference sequence). Losses at the gene ends were 5 bases for V and 7 bases for J; bases not matched to a gene: 11. This CDR3 spans 15 amino acids. TCRdb processed the 5' RACE reads anew with MiXCR; each CDR3 protein has one entry. The sample shows under 400,000 distinct CDR3 sequences, around a fifth of them seen only once. The study, taken as a whole, reports: Memory sampled before infection contained some responding clones, suggesting cross-reactive memory joined. Most CD4+ clones that shrank were in CM and EM, while CD8+ ones turned up in EMRA.

Source material: PBMCs or a T cell subset sorted from them (not recorded which). The TCR was taken from an adult woman who had mild COVID-19 (a few samples of this study predate the infection). Cell type and time point are not known. The chain couples TRBV7-9 to TRBJ1-5, with 7 bases identical to TRBD1. Here the CDR3 DNA reads TGTGCCAGCAGCCTCACTACAGGGGCCAGCCAGCCCCAGCATTTT. Its translation is CASSLTTGASQPQHF. The full variable domain, in which reference TRBV7-9 and TRBJ1-5 provide the parts outside the CDR3, is DTGVSQNPRHKITKRGQNVTFRCDPISEHNRLYWYRQTLGQGPEFLTYFQNEAQLEKSRLLSDRFSAERPKGSFSTLEIQRTEQGDSAMYLCASSLTTGASQPQHFGDGTRLSIL.